Presented here are 7 T cell receptor beta chains from one specimen sequenced in a study of neurological immune-mediated disorders. One entry per CDR3 protein results from TCRdb running MiXCR on the 5' RACE reads. The sample lists roughly 62,000 distinct CDR3 sequences; more than 4% were seen once. Sequenced: PBMCs. The source is a woman aged 45 to 65 with multiple sclerosis.

Many counts were recorded for this clonotype. The chain employs TRBV5-1 and TRBJ2-1; TRBD1 agrees at 9 bases. Germline CDR1 and CDR2: SGHRS and YFSETQ. CDR3 length: 17 amino acids. After removal of 1 base from V and 4 bases from J, the junction contained 9 bases not matched to a gene. The CDR3 region is CASSLTVTGQGYNEQFF. The CDR3 DNA reads TGCGCCAGCAGCTTGACAGTTACGGGACAGGGATACAATGAGCAGTTCTTC.

Ten or more counts support this clonotype. The chain uses TRBV12-3 or TRBV12-4 and TRBJ1-1; D remains unclear. The CDR3 runs 13 residues. The V end was cut by 5 bases, the J end by 1 base, with 8 bases between. This CDR3 is CASSPKSNTEAFF. In DNA form, the CDR3 reads TGTGCCAGCAGTCCCAAGTCGAACACTGAAGCTTTCTTT.

This clonotype has a count of ten or more. This chain uses TRBV12-3 or TRBV12-4 with TRBJ1-4; TRBD1 might be the D (6 bases). The CDR3 totals 14 residues. Between the trimmed V and J ends, which lost 6 bases and 4 bases, there was a span of 12 bases. CDR3 bases: TGTGCCAGCAGAGTCGGACAGAGTAATGAAAAACTGTTTTTT. This gives the protein CASRVGQSNEKLFF.

In this sample, this clonotype turned up many times. The chain links TRBV5-5 to TRBJ1-1, with a possible D match to TRBD1 (5 bases). The CDR3 contains 15 residues. Trimming took 3 bases from V and 3 from J, leaving 15 bases between them. The germline CDR1 and CDR2 sequences are SGHKS and YYEKEE (reference sequence). CDR3 sequence reads: CASSSPQTGYTEAFF. CDR3 DNA sequence: TGTGCCAGCAGCTCGCCACAAACAGGATACACTGAAGCTTTCTTT.

Ten or more counts support this clonotype. The chain combines TRBV2 with TRBJ1-1, with 8 bases that match TRBD1. V lost 8 bases to trimming and J lost 3 bases; unmatched junction nucleotides: 8. This CDR3 region has 14 residues. Germline-derived CDR1 and CDR2 are SNHLY and FYNNEI. The CDR3, as DNA: TGTGCCAGCCAAGAACAGGGGGGGGACACTGAAGCTTTCTTT. It encodes CASQEQGGDTEAFF.

This clonotype was recorded many times. V and J are TRBV4-3 and TRBJ1-2; 12 positions agree with TRBD1. Germline lookup yields CDR1 LGHNA and CDR2 YSLEER. The V segment lost 2 bases and the J segment 6 bases; nucleotides outside the gene matches: 22. The CDR3 spans 21 residues. Written as DNA, the CDR3 is TGCGCCAGCAGCCAAAAAGGAAGGAGGGGGTCCGGGACAGGGGGCAGAGATGGCTACACCTTC. This gives the protein CASSQKGRRGSGTGGRDGYTF.

DNA for the CDR3: TGCGCCAGCAGTTGGACTAGCGGGGGATCGTACACCGGGGAGCTGTTTTTT. It yields the protein CASSWTSGGSYTGELFF. The chain is built from TRBV10-2 and TRBJ2-2; 13 bases fit TRBD2. The CDR3 totals 17 residues. V lost 5 bases to trimming and J lost 3 bases; unmatched junction nucleotides: 6. The germline V gene encodes CDR1 WSHSY and CDR2 SAAADI.